Sequencing of this T cell receptor (beta chain) was carried out in a study of blood T cell repertoires in COVID-19. Turning to this clone: Other nucleotide sequences in the sample specify the same CDR3.

TCRdb's copy holds only in-frame clones and misses some; the assay was immunoSEQ multiplex PCR. This sample yields approximately 120,000 clones, of which approximately 86% are seen a single time; about a sixth belongs to the top ten. Sequenced material: peripheral blood. The TCR originated in a woman aged 45-59 years who had recovered from COVID-19.

In DNA form, the CDR3 reads TGTGCCAGCAGTTTACTGGACCGGGGGGAGCAGTACTTC. Translated, it gives CASSLLDRGEQYF. This chain connects TRBV27 to TRBJ2-7, with a possible D match to TRBD2 (6 bases). The V end lost 2 bases, the J end lost 7 bases, and 12 bases lay between the germline ends. This CDR3 has 13 amino acids. CDR1 and CDR2 from the germline V gene are MNHEY and SMNVEV (reference sequence).